This TCR beta chain was obtained from a study of vaccination and CD4 T cells after COVID-19. Points on this clonotype: No antigen is known for it.

Sequenced with the Oncomine TCR Beta short-read assay was DNA taken from cultured CD4+ T cells. From the PCR reads, TCRdb called clonotypes with MiXCR, one entry per CDR3 protein. The sample holds under 20,000 distinct CDR3 sequences, about 60% seen once. CDR1 and CDR2 (germline): SQVTM, ANQGSEA. V lost 6 bases and J 6 bases, leaving 18 bases between the germline ends. This CDR3 has 13 residues. Indicated treatment: roughly 10-day PBMC culture with coronavirus spike peptide pools or control peptides (ViraFEST assay). This receptor was taken from a human donor who had recovered from COVID-19. The genes are TRBV29-1 and TRBJ2-7; D possibly corresponds to TRBD2 (6 bases). Sequencing was performed on CD4+ T cells from blood, cultured in vitro. CDR3 amino acids: CSVGTSSRSEQYF. DNA of the CDR3: TGCAGCGTAGGGACTTCGAGCCGTAGCGAGCAGTACTTC.